This TCR beta chain emerged from a study of cytomegalovirus exposure and HLA in healthy donors. Findings and limits, study-wide: The authors enumerated over 150 TCR beta chains as linked to cytomegalovirus. Under in vitro conditions, a few CMV-associated chains were confirmed as specific for CMV antigens.

About this clone itself: Its cognate antigen is unknown.

Germline V lookup: CDR1 MDHEN, CDR2 SYDVKM. The trim removed 8 bases at V and 3 bases at J, leaving 10 bases unmatched. This CDR3 spans 15 amino acids. Produced via immunoSEQ multiplex PCR; TCRdb's table is partial and in-frame only. In the table there are about 360,000 clones, 75% to 90% of which are singletons. The chain uses TRBV28 and TRBJ1-5; 7 positions agree with TRBD1. The source material was PBMCs. This TCR derives from a woman younger than 30 in good health and CMV-seronegative. For the CDR3, the DNA is TGTGCCAGCGGATACAGGGGCCAGAACAATCAGCCCCAGCATTTT. It codes for CASGYRGQNNQPQHF.